One sample yielded the 5 T cell receptor beta chains listed below, sequenced in a study of blood T cells in healthy people across ages. Next came a second PCR, run for about 7 to 12 cycles, which used a sample-barcoded 5' primer along with a J-beta primer mix. TCRdb fed the 5' RACE reads into MiXCR, producing one record per CDR3 protein. The repertoire holds about 800,000 distinct CDR3 sequences, with more than 35% as singletons. Material for sequencing was blood. The receptors originated from a man aged 80 or over in good health.

The sample holds a few counts of this clonotype. One junction end disagrees with the germline gene, perhaps due to a read error. V is TRBV7-7 and J is TRBJ2-3; 11 nucleotides match TRBD2. Looked up from germline, CDR1 is SSHAT and CDR2 is FNYEAQ (reference sequence). The CDR3 has 16 amino acids. CDR3 sequence reads: CASSLGLAGTADTQYF. CDR3 nucleotide sequence: TGTGCTAGCAGCTTAGGACTAGCGGGTACTGCAGATACGCAGTATTTT.

The chain couples TRBV20-1 to TRBJ2-1; 9 nucleotides agree with TRBD1. The CDR3 is 14 residues long. Germline V lookup: CDR1 DFQATT, CDR2 SNEGSKA (reference sequence). J gave up 10 bases and V 6 bases, and 13 bases lay outside the gene matches. The CDR3 nucleotides read TGCAGTGCGGGTACCGGGACAGGGAATTACGAGCAGTTCTTC. It codes for CSAGTGTGNYEQFF.

A note on this clonotype: The junction departs from germline at one end; a sequencing error may be responsible. The CDR3 is CASSIAGVPHNEQFF. CDR3 nucleotides: TGTGCCAGCAGTATAGCGGGAGTCCCCCACAATGAGCAGTTCTTC. The V gene is TRBV12-3 or TRBV12-4, the J gene TRBJ2-1, with TRBD2 identical over 9 bases. The CDR3 is 15 residues long.

The V gene is TRBV27, the J gene TRBJ2-7; 13 positions match TRBD2. Germline loops: CDR1 MNHEY, CDR2 SMNVEV (reference sequence). The CDR3 consists of 17 residues. V lost 0 bases and J lost 4; bases outside the gene matches: 6. The CDR3 region has the DNA TGTGCCAGCAGTTTATCGGGGACTAGCGGGACTGGGTACGAGCAGTACTTC. Encoded protein: CASSLSGTSGTGYEQYF.

This clonotype was observed a few times. The DNA of the CDR3 is TGTGCCAGCAGTGAATTTGGCGGGAGGGCCTCCGAGCAGTACTTC. Protein product: CASSEFGGRASEQYF. The rearrangement links TRBV25-1 to TRBJ2-7, with 9 positions matching TRBD2. Germline loops: CDR1 MGHDK, CDR2 SYGVNS. With 1 base clipped from V and 6 bases from J, the junction kept 7 bases outside the gene matches. The CDR3 contains 15 residues.